This TCR beta chain was sequenced during a study of OX40 agonist ivuxolimab in advanced cancers. Turning to the study itself: Patients received ivuxolimab, an agonistic anti-OX40 (CD134) antibody. The mean age was about 61 years, ranging from 23 to 79, with around four fifths of participants male.

Worth noting for this clone: The antigen remains unidentified.

At baseline, cycle 4 day 1, and cycle 7 day 1, blood was sampled. TCRdb keeps only in-frame clones here, not all; method: immunoSEQ multiplex PCR. The data contain around 100,000 clones, approximately 87% of them singletons. Study conclusions and caveats: Partly responding patients at 0.1-3.0 mg/kg showed some of the smallest clonal expansion.

The material sequenced was CD4+ or CD8+ T cells sorted from blood, taken in a trial of the OX40 agonist ivuxolimab. This clonotype was sampled from an adult with an advanced solid tumor such as melanoma, head and neck, liver or kidney cancer.

CDR3 protein: CASQRDRDYQPQHF. The DNA for the CDR3 is TGTGCCAGCCAAAGGGACCGCGACTATCAGCCCCAGCATTTT. V gene TRBV19 combines with J gene TRBJ1-5; possible D gene TRBD1, 5 bases. The V and J ends lost 9 bases and 5 bases respectively, with 17 bases between them. From germline, CDR1 is LNHDA and CDR2 SQIVND (reference sequence). The CDR3 extends over 14 amino acids. The variable domain in full, completed from reference TRBV19 and TRBJ1-5, reads DGGITQSPKYLFRKEGQNVTLSCEQNLNHDAMYWYRQDPGQGLRLIYYSQIVNDFQKGDIAEGYSVSREKKESFPLTVTSAQKNPTAFYLCASQRDRDYQPQHFGDGTRLSIL.